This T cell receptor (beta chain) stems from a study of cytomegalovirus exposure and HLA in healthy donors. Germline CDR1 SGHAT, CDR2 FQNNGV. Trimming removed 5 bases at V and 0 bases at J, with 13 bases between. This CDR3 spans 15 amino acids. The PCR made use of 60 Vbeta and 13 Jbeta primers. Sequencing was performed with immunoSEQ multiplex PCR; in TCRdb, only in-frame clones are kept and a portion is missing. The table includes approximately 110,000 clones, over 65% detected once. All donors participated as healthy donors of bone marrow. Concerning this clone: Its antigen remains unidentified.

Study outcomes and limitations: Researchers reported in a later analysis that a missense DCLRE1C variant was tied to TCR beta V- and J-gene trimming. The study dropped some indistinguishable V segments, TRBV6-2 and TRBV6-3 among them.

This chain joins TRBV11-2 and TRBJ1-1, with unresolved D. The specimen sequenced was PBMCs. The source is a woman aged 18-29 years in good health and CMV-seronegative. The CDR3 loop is CASSRDRGMNTEAFF. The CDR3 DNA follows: TGTGCCAGCAGCCGCGACCGGGGAATGAACACTGAAGCTTTCTTT.